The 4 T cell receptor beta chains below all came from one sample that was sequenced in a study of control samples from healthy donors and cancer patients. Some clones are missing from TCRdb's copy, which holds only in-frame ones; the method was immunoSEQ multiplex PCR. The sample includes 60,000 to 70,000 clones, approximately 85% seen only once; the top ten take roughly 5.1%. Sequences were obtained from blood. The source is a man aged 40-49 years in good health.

CDR3 amino acids: CASSLFRDGNTEAFF. The CDR3 DNA follows: TGTGCCAGCAGCTTATTCCGGGACGGAAACACTGAAGCTTTCTTT. V usage is TRBV7-2 and J usage is TRBJ1-1; tentatively, D is TRBD1 (5 bases). V was trimmed by 2 bases and J by 2 bases, leaving 12 bases between them. The V gene's germline CDR1 is SGHTA and CDR2 FQGNSA. This CDR3 is 15 amino acids long.

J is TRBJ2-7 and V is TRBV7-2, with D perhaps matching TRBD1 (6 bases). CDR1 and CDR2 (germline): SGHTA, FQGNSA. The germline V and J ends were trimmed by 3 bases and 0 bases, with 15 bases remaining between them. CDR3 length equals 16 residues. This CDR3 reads CASSFRTGTNSYEQYF. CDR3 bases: TGTGCCAGCAGCTTTCGCACAGGGACCAACTCCTACGAGCAGTACTTC.

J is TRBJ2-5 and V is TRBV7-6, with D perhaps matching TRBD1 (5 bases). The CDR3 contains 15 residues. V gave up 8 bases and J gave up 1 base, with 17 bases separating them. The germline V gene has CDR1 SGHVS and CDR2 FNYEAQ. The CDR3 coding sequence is TGTGCCAGCGCCCCCACGGGCAGGGTCCAAGAGACCCAGTACTTC. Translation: CASAPTGRVQETQYF.

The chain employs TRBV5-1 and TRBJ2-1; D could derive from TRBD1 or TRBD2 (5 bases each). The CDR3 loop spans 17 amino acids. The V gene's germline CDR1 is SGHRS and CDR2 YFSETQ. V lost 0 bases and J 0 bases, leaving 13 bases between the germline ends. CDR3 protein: CASSLGRAGGSYNEQFF. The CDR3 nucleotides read TGCGCCAGCAGCTTGGGCAGGGCCGGAGGCTCCTACAATGAGCAGTTCTTC.